This T cell receptor (beta chain) was observed in a study of blood T cell repertoires in COVID-19. Across the study: The United States, Italy and Spain provided the acute and convalescent COVID-19 samples. T cells, B-cell-depleted T cells, or PBMCs provided the cDNA or gDNA that served as material.

Per the original data handling: By means of reference gene primer amplification, nucleated cell counts were estimated. The assay was immunoSEQ multiplex PCR, and TCRdb's table has in-frame clones only and misses some. The V and J calls and the clone size are those of that table, but D and trimming were determined from the DNA. This table has roughly 200,000 clones, around 76% appearing once. This CDR3 comprises 16 residues. Unmatched junction bases numbered 11, after V lost 4 bases and J lost 5 bases. CDR1 MDHEN and CDR2 SYDVKM come from the germline V gene. The specimen was peripheral blood. The chain has TRBV28 and TRBJ1-5, with 7 bases matching TRBD1. This clonotype was obtained from a woman aged 45-60 years with active or convalescent COVID-19. The CDR3 coding sequence is TGTGCCAGCAGTTCCGGGGTTGGAGGGGGCGATCAGCCCCAGCATTTT. It codes for CASSSGVGGGDQPQHF.